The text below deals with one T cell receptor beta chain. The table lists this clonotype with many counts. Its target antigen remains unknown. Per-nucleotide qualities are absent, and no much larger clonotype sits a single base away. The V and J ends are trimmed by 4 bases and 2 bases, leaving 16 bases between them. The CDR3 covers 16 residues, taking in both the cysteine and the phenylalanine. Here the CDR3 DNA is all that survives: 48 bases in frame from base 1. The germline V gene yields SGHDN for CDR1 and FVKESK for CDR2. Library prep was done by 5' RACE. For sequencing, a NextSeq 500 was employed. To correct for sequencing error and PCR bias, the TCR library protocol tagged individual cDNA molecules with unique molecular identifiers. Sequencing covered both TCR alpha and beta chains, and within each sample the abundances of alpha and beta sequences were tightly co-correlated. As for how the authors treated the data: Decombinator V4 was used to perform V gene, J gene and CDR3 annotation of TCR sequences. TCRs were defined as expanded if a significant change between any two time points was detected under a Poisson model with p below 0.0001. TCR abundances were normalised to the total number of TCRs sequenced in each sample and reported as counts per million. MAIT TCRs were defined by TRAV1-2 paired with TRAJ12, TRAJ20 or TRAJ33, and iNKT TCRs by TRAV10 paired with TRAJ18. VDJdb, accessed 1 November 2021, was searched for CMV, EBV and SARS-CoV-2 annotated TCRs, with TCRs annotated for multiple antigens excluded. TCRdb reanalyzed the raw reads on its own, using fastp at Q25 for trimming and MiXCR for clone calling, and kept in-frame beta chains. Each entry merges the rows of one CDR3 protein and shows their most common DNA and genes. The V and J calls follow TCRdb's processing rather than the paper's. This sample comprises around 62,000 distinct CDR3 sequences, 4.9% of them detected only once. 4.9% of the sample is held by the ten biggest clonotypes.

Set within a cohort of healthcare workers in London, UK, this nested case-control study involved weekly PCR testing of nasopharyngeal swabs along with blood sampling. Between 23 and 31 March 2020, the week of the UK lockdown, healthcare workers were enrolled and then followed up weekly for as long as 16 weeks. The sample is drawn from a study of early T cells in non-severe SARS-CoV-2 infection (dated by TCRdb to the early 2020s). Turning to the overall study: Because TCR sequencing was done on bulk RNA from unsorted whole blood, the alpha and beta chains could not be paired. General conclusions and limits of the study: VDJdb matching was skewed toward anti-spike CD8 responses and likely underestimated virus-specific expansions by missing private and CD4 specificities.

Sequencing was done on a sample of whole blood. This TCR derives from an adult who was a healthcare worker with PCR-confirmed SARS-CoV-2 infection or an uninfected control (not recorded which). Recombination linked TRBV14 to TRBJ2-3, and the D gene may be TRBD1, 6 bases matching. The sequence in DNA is TGTGCCAGCAGCCGAATGGACAGTCAAGCCACAGATACGCAGTATTTT. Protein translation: CASSRMDSQATDTQYF.